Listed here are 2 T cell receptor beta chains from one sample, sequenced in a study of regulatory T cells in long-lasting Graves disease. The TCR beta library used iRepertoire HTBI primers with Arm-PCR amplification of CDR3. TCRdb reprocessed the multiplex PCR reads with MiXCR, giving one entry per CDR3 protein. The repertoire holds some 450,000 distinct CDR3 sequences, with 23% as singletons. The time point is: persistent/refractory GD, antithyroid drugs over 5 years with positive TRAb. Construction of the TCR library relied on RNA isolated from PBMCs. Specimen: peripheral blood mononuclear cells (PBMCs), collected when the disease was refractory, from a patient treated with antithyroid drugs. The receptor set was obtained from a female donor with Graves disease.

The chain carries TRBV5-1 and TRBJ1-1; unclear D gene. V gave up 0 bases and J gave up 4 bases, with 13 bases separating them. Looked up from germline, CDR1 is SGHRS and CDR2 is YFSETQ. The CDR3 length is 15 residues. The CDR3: CASSLVTVDFTEAFF. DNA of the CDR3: TGCGCCAGCAGCTTGGTAACGGTGGACTTCACTGAAGCTTTCTTT.

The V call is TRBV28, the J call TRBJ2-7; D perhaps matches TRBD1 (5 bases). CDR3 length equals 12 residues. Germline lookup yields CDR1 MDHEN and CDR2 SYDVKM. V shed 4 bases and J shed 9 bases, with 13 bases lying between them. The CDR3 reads CASSSPGQRQYF. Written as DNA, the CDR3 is TGTGCCAGCAGTTCCCCAGGGCAGCGGCAGTACTTC.